The T cell receptor (beta chain) described here comes from a study of T cells in Graves' hyperthyroidism and ophthalmopathy. This CDR3 contains 15 residues. V dropped 5 bases and J dropped 7; count of bases not matched to a gene: 7. The study defined stable Graves' hyperthyroidism as no ophthalmopathy progression within 18 months. Lactation, pregnancy, other autoimmune disease or uncontrolled infection led to exclusion of patients. Researchers took RNA transcripts and amplified the TCR beta CDR3 regions from them. A first-round RT-PCR of the TCR CDR3 used the HTBI primer set. A single record per CDR3 protein comes from TCRdb applying MiXCR to the multiplex PCR reads. There are some 740,000 distinct CDR3 sequences in the sample; about 14% occur only once, and roughly a tenth lies in the top ten.

This clonotype was sampled from a young woman with Graves' hyperthyroidism. Sequencing used blood. This chain connects TRBV12-3 or TRBV12-4 to TRBJ2-1, with 11 bases identical to TRBD2. CDR3 in amino acids: CASSHLAGGLNEQFF. Here the CDR3 DNA reads TGTGCCAGCAGTCACCTAGCGGGAGGCCTGAATGAGCAGTTCTTC.